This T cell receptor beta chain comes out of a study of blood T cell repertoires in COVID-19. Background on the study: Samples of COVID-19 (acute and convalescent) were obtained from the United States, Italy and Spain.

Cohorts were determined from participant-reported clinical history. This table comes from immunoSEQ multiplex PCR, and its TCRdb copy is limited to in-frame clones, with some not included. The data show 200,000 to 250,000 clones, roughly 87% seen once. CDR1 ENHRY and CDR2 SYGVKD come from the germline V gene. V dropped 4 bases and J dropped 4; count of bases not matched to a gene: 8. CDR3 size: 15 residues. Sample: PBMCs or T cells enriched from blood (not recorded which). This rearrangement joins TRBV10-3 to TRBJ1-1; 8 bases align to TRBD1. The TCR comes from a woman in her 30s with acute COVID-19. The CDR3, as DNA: TGTGCCATCAGTGCTTACAGGGGGGGGACCACTGAAGCTTTCTTT. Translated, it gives CAISAYRGGTTEAFF.